One sample yielded the 10 T cell receptor beta chains listed below, sequenced in a study of beta chain features in type 1 diabetes. Study conclusions and caveats: All four CD4+ subsets from Type 1 diabetes patients carried moderately but significantly shorter TCRB CDR3s.

Their specific antigens are unknown. cDNA synthesis used the whole RNA isolate, giving expressed TCRB sequences. Assay used: immunoSEQ multiplex PCR; TCRdb lists only in-frame clones, some missing. The sample yields a few hundred thousand clones, roughly 14% seen once. The sample taken for sequencing was naive CD4+ T cells from blood. The source is a woman between 18 and 30 years old with type 1 diabetes.

The chain is built from TRBV4-3 and TRBJ2-1; D call uncertain. The CDR3 length is 15 residues. Germline CDR1 is LGHNA and CDR2 is YSLEER. The V end was cut by 0 bases, the J end by 8 bases, with 14 bases between. This chain's CDR3 is CASSQESRTLDEQFF. Here the CDR3 DNA reads TGCGCCAGCAGCCAAGAATCCCGAACTTTGGATGAGCAGTTCTTC.

The rearrangement joins TRBV7-2 to TRBJ2-3; weak D call: TRBD2 (6 bases). CDR3 length: 15 residues. Germline values: CDR1 SGHTA, CDR2 FQGNSA. The ends were cut back, 5 bases at V and 3 bases at J, with 15 bases in the middle. This CDR3 is CASSPGSSRTDTQYF. The DNA for the CDR3 is TGTGCCAGCAGCCCCGGGAGTAGCAGAACAGATACGCAGTATTTT.

This chain links TRBV21-1 with TRBJ2-4; the table names TRBD2, a call not compared with the DNA. TRBV21-1 is listed as a pseudogene. The CDR3 sequence is 16 residues long. The CDR3 nucleotides read TGTGCCAGCAGCAACAAAGCGGGGACGGCCAAAAACATTCAGTACTTC. Translating it yields CASSNKAGTAKNIQYF.

The chain employs TRBV18 and TRBJ2-1; 9 positions agree with TRBD1. Trimming at V came to 6 bases and at J to 5 bases, leaving 8 bases not matched to a gene. The CDR3 has 15 amino acids. Looked up from germline, CDR1 is KGHSH and CDR2 is LQKENI. CDR3 DNA: TGTGCCAGCTCCCGGGGACAGGGAGGGGACAATGAGCAGTTCTTC. Protein product: CASSRGQGGDNEQFF.

This clone has more than one count but fewer than ten. This rearrangement joins TRBV15 to TRBJ2-1; D remains unclear. The ends were cut back, 0 bases at V and 9 bases at J, with 6 bases in the middle. Germline loops: CDR1 LNHNV, CDR2 YYDKDF (reference sequence). The CDR3 contains 12 residues. Here the CDR3 reads CATSRDNSEQFF. The CDR3 DNA is TGTGCCACCAGCAGAGATAACAGTGAGCAGTTCTTC. Full variable domain (remainder filled in from reference TRBV15 and TRBJ2-1): DAMVIQNPRYQVTQFGKPVTLSCSQTLNHNVMYWYQQKSSQAPKLLFHYYDKDFNNEADTPDNFQSRRPNTSFCFLDIRSPGLGDTAMYLCATSRDNSEQFFGPGTRLTVL.

The chain combines TRBV5-1 with TRBJ2-1; 12 bases are shared with TRBD1. The CDR3 totals 15 residues. Germline loops: CDR1 SGHRS, CDR2 YFSETQ. J gave up 5 bases and V 6 bases, and 6 bases lay outside the gene matches. In nucleotides, the CDR3 is TGCGCCAGCATCCCCGGGACAGGGGGCCACAATGAGCAGTTCTTC. This gives the protein CASIPGTGGHNEQFF.

This clone has just a few counts. The chain joins TRBV7-9 to TRBJ2-3, with a possible D match to TRBD2 (6 bases). This CDR3 comprises 12 residues. The ends were cut back, 5 bases at V and 11 bases at J, with 14 bases in the middle. Germline assignment: CDR1 SEHNR and CDR2 FQNEAQ (reference sequence). This chain's CDR3 is CASSPGVSWQYF. The CDR3 DNA is TGTGCCAGCAGCCCGGGGGTCTCATGGCAGTATTTT.

This clone turned up a few times. J is TRBJ1-1 and V is TRBV29-1; D might be TRBD1 (5 bases). Trimming cost V 6 bases and J 1 base, with 12 bases left between them. CDR1 and CDR2 from the germline V gene are SQVTM and ANQGSEA. There are 13 residues in the CDR3. The CDR3 sequence: CSVGGVANTEAFF. CDR3 sequence (DNA): TGCAGCGTCGGGGGAGTTGCGAACACTGAAGCTTTCTTT.

This clone was counted at least ten times. The chain's CDR3 is CASTDTHQPQHF. CDR3 DNA sequence: TGTGCCAGTACGGACACTCATCAGCCCCAGCATTTT. This rearrangement joins TRBV19 to TRBJ1-5, with D possibly TRBD1 on 5 matching bases. The V gene lost 7 bases and the J gene lost 5 bases, with 9 bases spanning the gap. CDR1 and CDR2 from the germline V gene are LNHDA and SQIVND (reference sequence). The CDR3 sequence is 12 residues long.

This clone was seen more than once but under ten times. The same CDR3 arises from other DNA sequences in this sample as well. The V gene is TRBV5-6, the J gene TRBJ1-2; 7 bases match TRBD1. Germline assignment: CDR1 SGHDT and CDR2 YYEEEE. This CDR3 has 13 residues. V lost 1 base and J lost 6; bases outside the gene matches: 3. CDR3 residues: CASSLRQGDGYTF. CDR3 nucleotide sequence: TGTGCCAGCAGCTTGAGACAGGGTGATGGCTACACCTTC.